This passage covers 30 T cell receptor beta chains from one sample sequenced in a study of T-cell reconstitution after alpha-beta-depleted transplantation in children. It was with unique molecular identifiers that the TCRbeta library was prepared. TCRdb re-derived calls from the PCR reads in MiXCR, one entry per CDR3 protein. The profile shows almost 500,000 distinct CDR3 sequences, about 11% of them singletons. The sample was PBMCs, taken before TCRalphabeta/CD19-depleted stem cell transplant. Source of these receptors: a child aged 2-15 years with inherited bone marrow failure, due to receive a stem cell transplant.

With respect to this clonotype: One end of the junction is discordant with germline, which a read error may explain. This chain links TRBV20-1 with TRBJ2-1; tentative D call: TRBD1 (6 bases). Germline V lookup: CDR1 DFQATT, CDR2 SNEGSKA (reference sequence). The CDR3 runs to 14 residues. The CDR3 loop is CSATGMVSGNAQFF. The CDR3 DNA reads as TGCAGTGCCACAGGGATGGTGAGCGGCAATGCGCAGTTCTTC.

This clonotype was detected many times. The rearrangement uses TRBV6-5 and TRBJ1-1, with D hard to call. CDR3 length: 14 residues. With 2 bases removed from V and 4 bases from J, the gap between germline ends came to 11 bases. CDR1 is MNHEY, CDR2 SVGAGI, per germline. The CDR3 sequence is CASSYGQWRTEAFF. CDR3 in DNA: TGTGCCAGCAGTTACGGTCAGTGGCGCACTGAAGCTTTCTTT.

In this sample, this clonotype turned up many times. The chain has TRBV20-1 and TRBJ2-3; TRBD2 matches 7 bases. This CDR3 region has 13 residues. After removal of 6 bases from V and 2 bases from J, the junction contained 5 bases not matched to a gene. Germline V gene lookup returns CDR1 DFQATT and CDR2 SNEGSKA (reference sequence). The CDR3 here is CSAPAGSTDTQYF. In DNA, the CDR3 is TGCAGTGCCCCAGCGGGATCCACAGATACGCAGTATTTT.

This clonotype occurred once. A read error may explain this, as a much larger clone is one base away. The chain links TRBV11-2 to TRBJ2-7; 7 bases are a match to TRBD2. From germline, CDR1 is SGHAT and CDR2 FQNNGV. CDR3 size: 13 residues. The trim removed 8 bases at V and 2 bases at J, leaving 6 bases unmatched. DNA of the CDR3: TGTGCCAGCGGGGGGACTAACCCCTACGAGCAGTACTTC. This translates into CASGGTNPYEQYF.

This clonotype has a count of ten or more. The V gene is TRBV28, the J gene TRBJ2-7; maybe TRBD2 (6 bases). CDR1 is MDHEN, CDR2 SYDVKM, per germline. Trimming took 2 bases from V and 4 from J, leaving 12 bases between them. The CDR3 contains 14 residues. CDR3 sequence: CASSLPGLGYEQYF. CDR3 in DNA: TGTGCCAGCAGTTTACCGGGACTGGGATACGAGCAGTACTTC.

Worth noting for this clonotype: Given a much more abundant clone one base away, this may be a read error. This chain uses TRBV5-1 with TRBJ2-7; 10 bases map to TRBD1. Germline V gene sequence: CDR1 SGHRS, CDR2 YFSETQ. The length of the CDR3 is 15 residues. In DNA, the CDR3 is TGCGCCAGCAGCTGGTCCGGGACAGGGGAATACGGGCAGTACTTC. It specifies CASSWSGTGEYGQYF.

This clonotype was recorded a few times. Here the CDR3 DNA reads TGTGCCAGCAGCTTAGGTGGGGGCGGACAGCCCCAGCATTTT. Translated, it gives CASSLGGGGQPQHF. This chain joins TRBV7-6 and TRBJ1-5; tentatively, D is TRBD1 (6 bases). The germline gives CDR1 SGHVS, CDR2 FNYEAQ. Trimming left V 1 base short and J 7 bases short, with 11 bases between. The CDR3 contains 14 residues.

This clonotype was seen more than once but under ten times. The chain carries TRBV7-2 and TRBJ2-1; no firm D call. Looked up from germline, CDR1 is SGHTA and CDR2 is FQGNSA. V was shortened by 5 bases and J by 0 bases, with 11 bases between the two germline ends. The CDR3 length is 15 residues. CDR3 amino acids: CASSPQVDSYNEQFF. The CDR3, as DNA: TGTGCCAGCAGCCCACAAGTAGACTCCTACAATGAGCAGTTCTTC.

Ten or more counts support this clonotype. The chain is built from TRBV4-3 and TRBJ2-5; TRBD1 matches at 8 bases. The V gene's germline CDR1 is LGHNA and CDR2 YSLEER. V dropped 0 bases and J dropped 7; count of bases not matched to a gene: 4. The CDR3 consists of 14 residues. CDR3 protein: CASSQDRGHGTQYF. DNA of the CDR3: TGCGCCAGCAGCCAAGACAGGGGGCATGGGACCCAGTACTTC.

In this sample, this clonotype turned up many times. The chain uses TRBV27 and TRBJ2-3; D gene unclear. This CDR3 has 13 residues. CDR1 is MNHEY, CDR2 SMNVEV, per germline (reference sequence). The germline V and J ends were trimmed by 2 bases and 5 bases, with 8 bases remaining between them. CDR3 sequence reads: CASSLDWGDTQYF. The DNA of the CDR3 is TGTGCCAGCAGTTTAGACTGGGGAGATACGCAGTATTTT.

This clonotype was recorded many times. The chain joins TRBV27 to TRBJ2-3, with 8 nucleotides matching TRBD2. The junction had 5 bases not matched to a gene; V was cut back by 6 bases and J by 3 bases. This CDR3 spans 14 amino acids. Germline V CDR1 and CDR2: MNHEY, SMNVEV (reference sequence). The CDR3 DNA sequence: TGTGCCAGCAGCAACGGACTAGCTACAGATACGCAGTATTTT. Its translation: CASSNGLATDTQYF.

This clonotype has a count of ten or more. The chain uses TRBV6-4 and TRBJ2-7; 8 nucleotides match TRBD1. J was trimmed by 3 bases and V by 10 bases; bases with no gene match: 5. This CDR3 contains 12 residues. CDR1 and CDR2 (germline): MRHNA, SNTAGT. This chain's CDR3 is CATATGGYEQYF. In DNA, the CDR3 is TGTGCCACCGCCACAGGGGGCTACGAGCAGTACTTC.

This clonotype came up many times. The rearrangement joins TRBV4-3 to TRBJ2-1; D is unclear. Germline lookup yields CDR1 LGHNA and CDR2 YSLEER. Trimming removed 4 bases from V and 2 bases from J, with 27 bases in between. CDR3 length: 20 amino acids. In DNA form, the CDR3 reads TGCGCCAGCAGCCGGAACCCCCACGGAACCCCCTGGGGAACCTACAATGAGCAGTTCTTC. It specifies CASSRNPHGTPWGTYNEQFF.

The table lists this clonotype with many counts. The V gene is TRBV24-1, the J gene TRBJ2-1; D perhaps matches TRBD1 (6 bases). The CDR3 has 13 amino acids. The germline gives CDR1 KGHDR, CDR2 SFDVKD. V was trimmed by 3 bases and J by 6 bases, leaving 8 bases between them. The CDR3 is CATSDLGGNEQFF. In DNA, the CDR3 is TGTGCCACCAGTGATCTAGGGGGCAATGAGCAGTTCTTC.

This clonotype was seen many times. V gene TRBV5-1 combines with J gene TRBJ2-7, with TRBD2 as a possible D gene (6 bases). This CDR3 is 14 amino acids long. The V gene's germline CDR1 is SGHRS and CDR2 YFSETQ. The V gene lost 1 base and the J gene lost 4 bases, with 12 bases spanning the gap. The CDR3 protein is CASSLSQGLYEQYF. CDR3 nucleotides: TGCGCCAGCAGCTTGAGCCAGGGACTGTACGAGCAGTACTTC. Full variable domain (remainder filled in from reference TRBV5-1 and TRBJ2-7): KAGVTQTPRYLIKTRGQQVTLSCSPISGHRSVSWYQQTPGQGLQFLFEYFSETQRNKGNFPGRFSGRQFSNSRSEMNVSTLELGDSALYLCASSLSQGLYEQYFGPGTRLTVT.

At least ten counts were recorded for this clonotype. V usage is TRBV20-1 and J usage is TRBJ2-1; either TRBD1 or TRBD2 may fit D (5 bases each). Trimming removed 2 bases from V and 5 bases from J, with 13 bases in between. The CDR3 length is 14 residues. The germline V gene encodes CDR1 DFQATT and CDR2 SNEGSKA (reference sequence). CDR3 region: CSARLGTHHNEQFF. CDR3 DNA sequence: TGCAGTGCTAGATTAGGGACGCATCACAATGAGCAGTTCTTC.

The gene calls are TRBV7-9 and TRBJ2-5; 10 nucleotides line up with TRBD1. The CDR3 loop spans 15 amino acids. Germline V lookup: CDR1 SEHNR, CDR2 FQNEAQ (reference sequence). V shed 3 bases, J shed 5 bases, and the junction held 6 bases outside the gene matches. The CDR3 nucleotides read TGTGCCAGCAGCTTTCAGACAGGGGGCTCGGAGACCCAGTACTTC. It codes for CASSFQTGGSETQYF.

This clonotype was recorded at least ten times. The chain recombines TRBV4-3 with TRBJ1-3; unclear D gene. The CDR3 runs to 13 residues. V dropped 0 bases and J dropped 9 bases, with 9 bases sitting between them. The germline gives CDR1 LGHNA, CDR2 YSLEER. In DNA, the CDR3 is TGCGCCAGCAGCCAAGACCCCCCTGGCACCATATATTTT. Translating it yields CASSQDPPGTIYF.

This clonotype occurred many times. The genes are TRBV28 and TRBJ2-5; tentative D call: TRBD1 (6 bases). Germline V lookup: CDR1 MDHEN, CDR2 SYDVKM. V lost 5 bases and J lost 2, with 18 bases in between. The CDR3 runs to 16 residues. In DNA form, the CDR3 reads TGTGCCAGCAGTCTCCCAGTGGGGGCAAGTCAAGAGACCCAGTACTTC. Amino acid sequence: CASSLPVGASQETQYF.

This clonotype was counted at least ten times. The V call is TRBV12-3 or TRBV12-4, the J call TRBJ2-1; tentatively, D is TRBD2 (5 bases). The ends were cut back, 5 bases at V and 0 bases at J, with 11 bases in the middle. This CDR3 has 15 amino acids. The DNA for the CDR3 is TGTGCCAGCAGTCCCGGACTCCACTCCTACAATGAGCAGTTCTTC. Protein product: CASSPGLHSYNEQFF.

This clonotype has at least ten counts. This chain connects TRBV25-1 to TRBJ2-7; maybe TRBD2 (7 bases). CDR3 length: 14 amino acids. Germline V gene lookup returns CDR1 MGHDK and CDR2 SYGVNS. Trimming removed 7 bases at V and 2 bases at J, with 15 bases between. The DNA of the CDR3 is TGTGCCAGCACCCACGGGGGGCGCACCTACGAGCAGTACTTC. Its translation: CASTHGGRTYEQYF.

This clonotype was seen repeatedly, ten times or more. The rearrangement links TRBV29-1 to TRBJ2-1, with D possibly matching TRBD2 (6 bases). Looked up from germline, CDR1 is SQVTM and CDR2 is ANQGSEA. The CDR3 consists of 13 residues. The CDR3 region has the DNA TGCAGAATCCGGGACTTTGACTCAAGTGAGCAGTTCTTC. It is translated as CRIRDFDSSEQFF.

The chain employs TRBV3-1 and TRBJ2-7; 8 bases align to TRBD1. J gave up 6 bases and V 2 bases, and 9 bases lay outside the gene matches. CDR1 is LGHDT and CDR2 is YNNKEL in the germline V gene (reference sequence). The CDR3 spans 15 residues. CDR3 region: CASSQPDRGALEQYF. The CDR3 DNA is TGTGCCAGCAGCCAACCTGACAGGGGAGCCCTCGAGCAGTACTTC.

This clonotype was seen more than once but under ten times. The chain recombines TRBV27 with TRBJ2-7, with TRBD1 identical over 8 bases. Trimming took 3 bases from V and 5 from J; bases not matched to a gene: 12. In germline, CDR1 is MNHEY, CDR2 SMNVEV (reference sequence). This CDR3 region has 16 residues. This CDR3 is CASSLGTGLRWDEQYF. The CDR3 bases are TGTGCCAGCAGTTTGGGGACAGGTCTGCGTTGGGACGAGCAGTACTTC.

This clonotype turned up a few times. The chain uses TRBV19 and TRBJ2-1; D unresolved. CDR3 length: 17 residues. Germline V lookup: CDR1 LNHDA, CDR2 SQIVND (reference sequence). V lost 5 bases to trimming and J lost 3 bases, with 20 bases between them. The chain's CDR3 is CASSGSIPGLFYNEQFF. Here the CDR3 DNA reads TGTGCCAGTAGTGGATCAATTCCCGGCCTCTTCTACAATGAGCAGTTCTTC.

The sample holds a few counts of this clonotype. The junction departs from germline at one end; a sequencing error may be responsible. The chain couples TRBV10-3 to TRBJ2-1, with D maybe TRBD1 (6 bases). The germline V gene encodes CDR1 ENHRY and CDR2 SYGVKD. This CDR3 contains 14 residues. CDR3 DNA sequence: TGTGCCACCAGTAGAGACAGGATGTACAATGAGCAGTTCTTC. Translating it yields CATSRDRMYNEQFF.

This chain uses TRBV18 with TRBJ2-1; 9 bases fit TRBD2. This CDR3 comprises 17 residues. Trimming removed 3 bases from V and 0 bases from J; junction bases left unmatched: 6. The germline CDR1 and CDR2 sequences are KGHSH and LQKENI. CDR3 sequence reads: CASSPEVAGDSYNEQFF. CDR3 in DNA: TGTGCCAGCTCACCCGAAGTAGCGGGAGACTCCTACAATGAGCAGTTCTTC.

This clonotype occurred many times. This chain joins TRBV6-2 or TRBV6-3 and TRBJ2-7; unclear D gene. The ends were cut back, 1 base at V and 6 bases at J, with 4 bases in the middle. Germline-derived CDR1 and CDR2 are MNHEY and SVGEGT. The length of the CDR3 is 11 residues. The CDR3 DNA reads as TGTGCCAGCAGTTACTGGGCCGAGCAGTACTTC. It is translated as CASSYWAEQYF.

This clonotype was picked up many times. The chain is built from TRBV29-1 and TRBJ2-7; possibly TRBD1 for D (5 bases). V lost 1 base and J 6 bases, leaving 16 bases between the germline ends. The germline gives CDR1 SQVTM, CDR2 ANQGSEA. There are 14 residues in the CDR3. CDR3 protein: CSVEGGRVSCEQYF. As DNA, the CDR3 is TGCAGCGTTGAAGGGGGCAGGGTCTCGTGCGAGCAGTACTTC.

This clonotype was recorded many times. The CDR3 nucleotides read TGTGCCAGTAGCTGGGGACTCATAGCCAAAAACATTCAGTACTTC. Protein product: CASSWGLIAKNIQYF. This rearrangement joins TRBV19 to TRBJ2-4, with a tentative D call TRBD2 (6 bases). CDR1 is LNHDA and CDR2 is SQIVND in the germline V gene (reference sequence). The germline V and J ends were trimmed by 6 bases and 0 bases, with 12 bases remaining between them. The CDR3 covers 15 residues.